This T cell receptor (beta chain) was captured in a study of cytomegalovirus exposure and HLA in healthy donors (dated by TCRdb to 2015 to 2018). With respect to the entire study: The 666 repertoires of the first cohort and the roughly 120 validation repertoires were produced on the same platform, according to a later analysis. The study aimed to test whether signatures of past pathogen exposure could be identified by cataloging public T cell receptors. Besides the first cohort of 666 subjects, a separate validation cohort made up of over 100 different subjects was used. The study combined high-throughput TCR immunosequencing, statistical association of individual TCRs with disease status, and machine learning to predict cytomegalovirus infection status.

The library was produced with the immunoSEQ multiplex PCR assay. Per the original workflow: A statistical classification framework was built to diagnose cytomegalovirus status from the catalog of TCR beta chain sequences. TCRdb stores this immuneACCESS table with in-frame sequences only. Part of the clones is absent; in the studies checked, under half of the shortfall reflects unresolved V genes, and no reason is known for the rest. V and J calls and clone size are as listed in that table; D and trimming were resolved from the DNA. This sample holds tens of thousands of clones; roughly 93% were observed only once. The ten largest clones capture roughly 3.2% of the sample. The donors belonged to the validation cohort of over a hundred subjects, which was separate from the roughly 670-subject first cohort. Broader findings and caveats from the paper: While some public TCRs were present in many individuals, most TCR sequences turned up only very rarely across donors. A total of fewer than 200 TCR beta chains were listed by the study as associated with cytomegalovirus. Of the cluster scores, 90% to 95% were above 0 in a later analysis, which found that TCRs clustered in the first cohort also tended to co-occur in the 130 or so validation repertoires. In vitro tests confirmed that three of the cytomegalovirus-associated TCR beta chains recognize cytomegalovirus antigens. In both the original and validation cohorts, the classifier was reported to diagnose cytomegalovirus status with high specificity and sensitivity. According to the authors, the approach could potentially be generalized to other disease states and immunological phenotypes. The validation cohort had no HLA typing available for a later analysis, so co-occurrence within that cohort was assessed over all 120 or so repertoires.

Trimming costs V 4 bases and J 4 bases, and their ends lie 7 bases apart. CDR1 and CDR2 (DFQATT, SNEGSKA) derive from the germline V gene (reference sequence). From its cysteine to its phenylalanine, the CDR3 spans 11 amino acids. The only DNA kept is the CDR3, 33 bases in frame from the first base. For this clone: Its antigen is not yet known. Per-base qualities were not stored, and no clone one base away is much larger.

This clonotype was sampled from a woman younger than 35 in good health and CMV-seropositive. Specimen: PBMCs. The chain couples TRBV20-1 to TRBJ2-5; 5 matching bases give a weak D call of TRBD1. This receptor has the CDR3 CSAMGPETQYF. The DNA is TGCAGTGCTATGGGGCCAGAGACCCAGTACTTC.